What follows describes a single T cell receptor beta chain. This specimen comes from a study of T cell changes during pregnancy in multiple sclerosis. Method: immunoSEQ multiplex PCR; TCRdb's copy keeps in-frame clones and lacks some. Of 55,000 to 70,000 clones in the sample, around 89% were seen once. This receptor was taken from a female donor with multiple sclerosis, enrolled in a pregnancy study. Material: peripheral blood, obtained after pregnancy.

CDR3 in DNA: TGTGCCAGCAGCGTAGGACGGAGTGTCTCTTTCTTT. Its protein product is CASSVGRSVSFF. J is TRBJ1-1 and V is TRBV7-2, with D uncertain. The CDR3 totals 12 residues. Germline-derived CDR1 and CDR2 are SGHTA and FQGNSA. V was clipped by 5 bases and J by 12 bases, with 16 bases between them. The variable domain in full, with the rest retrieved from reference TRBV7-2 and TRBJ1-1, is GAGVSQSPSNKVTEKGKDVELRCDPISGHTALYWYRQSLGQGLEFLIYFQGNSAPDKSGLPSDRFSAERTGGSVSTLTIQRTQQEDSAVYLCASSVGRSVSFFGQGTRLTVV.